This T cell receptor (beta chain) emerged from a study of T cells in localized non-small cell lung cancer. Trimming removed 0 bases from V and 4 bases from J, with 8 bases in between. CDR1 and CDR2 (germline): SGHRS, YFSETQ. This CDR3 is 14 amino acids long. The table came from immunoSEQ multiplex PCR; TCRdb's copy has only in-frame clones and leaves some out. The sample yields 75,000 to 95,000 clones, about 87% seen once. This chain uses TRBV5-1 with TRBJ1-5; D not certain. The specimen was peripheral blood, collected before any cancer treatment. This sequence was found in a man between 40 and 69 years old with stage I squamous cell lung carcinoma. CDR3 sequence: CASSLEGLNQPQHF. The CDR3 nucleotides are TGCGCCAGCAGCTTGGAAGGTCTAAATCAGCCCCAGCATTTT.